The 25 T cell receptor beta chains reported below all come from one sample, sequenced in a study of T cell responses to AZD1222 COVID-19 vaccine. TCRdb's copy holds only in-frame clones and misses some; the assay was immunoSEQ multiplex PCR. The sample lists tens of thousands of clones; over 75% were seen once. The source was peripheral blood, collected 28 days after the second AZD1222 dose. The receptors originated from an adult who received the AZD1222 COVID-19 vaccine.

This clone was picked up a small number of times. The CDR3: CASSIVPGAYEQYF. The CDR3 DNA reads TGTGCCAGTAGTATAGTGCCGGGTGCCTACGAGCAGTACTTC. The chain has TRBV19 and TRBJ2-7; unclear D gene. Trimming stripped 1 base from V and 2 bases from J, with 9 bases between. This CDR3 region has 14 residues. The germline gives CDR1 LNHDA, CDR2 SQIVND (reference sequence).

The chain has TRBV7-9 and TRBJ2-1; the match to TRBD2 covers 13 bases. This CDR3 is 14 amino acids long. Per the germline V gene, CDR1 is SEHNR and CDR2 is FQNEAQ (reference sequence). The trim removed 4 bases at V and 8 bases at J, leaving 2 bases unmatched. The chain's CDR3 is CASSSGLAGDEQFF. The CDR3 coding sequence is TGTGCCAGCAGCTCCGGACTAGCGGGAGATGAGCAGTTCTTC.

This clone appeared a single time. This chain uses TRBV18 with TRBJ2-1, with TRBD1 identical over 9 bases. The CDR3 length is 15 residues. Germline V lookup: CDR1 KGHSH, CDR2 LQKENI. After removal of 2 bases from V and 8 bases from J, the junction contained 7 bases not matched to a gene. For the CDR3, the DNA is TGTGCCAGCTCACCAAACGGACAGGGGAGCGATGAGCAGTTCTTC. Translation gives CASSPNGQGSDEQFF. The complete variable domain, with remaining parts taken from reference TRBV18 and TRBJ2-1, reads NAGVMQNPRHLVRRRGQEARLRCSPMKGHSHVYWYRQLPEEGLKFMVYLQKENIIDESGMPKERFSAEFPKEGPSILRIQQVVRGDSAAYFCASSPNGQGSDEQFFGPGTRLTVL.

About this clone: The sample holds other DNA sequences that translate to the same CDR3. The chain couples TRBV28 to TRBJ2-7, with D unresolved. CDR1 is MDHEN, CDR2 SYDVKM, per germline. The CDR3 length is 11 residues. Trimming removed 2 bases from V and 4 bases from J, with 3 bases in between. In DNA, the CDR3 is TGTGCCAGCAGTTTAGGATACGAGCAGTACTTC. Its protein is CASSLGYEQYF.

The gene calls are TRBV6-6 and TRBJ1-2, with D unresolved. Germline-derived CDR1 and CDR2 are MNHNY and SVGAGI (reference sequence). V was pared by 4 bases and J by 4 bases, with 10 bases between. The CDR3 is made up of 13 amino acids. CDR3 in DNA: TGTGCCAGCAGTTCCCTAGGGCCCTATGGCTACACCTTC. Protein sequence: CASSSLGPYGYTF.

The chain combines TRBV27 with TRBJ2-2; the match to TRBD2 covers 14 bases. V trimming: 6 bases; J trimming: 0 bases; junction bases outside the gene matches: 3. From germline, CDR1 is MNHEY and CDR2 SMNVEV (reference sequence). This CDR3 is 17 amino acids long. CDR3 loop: CASSGGLAGANTGELFF. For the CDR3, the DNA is TGTGCCAGCAGCGGGGGACTAGCGGGAGCGAACACCGGGGAGCTGTTTTTT.

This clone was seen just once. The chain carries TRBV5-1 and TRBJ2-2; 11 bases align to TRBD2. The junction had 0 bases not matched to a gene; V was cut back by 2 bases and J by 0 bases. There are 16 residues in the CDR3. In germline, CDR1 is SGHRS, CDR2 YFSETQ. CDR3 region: CASSLLAGANTGELFF. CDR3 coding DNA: TGCGCCAGCAGCTTACTAGCGGGGGCGAACACCGGGGAGCTGTTTTTT. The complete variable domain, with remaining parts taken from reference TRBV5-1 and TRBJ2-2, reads KAGVTQTPRYLIKTRGQQVTLSCSPISGHRSVSWYQQTPGQGLQFLFEYFSETQRNKGNFPGRFSGRQFSNSRSEMNVSTLELGDSALYLCASSLLAGANTGELFFGEGSRLTVL.

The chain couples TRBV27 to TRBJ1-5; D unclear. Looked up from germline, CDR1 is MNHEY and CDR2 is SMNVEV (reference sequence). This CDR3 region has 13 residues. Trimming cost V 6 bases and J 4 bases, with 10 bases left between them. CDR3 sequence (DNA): TGTGCCAGCAGACCTGCATCAAATCAGCCCCAGCATTTT. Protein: CASRPASNQPQHF.

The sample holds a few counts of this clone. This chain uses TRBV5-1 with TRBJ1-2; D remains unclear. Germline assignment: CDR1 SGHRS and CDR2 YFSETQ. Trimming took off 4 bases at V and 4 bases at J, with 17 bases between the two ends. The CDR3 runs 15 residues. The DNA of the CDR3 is TGCGCCAGCAGCAGAACAGAGGAACTTGGCTATGGCTACACCTTC. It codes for CASSRTEELGYGYTF.

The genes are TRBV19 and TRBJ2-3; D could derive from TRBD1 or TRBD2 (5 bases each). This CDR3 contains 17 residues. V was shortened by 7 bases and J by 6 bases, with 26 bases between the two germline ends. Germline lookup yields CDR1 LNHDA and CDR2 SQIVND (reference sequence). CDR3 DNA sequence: TGTGCCAGTACCCTTCGCGCGAGGGCAGGGTATCCCGATACGCAGTATTTT. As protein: CASTLRARAGYPDTQYF. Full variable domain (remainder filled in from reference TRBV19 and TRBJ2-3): DGGITQSPKYLFRKEGQNVTLSCEQNLNHDAMYWYRQDPGQGLRLIYYSQIVNDFQKGDIAEGYSVSREKKESFPLTVTSAQKNPTAFYLCASTLRARAGYPDTQYFGPGTRLTVL.

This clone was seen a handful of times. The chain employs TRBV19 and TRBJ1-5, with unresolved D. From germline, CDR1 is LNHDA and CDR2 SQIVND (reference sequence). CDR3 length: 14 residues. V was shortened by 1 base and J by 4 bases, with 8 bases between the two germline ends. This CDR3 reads CASSIVGANQPQHF. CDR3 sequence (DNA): TGTGCCAGTAGTATAGTCGGAGCTAATCAGCCCCAGCATTTT.

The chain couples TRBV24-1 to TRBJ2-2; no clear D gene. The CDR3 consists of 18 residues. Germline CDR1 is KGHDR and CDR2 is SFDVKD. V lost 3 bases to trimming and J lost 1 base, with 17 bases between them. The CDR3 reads CATSDLNLGNMNTGELFF. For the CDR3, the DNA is TGTGCCACCAGTGATCTTAACCTCGGAAATATGAACACCGGGGAGCTGTTTTTT.

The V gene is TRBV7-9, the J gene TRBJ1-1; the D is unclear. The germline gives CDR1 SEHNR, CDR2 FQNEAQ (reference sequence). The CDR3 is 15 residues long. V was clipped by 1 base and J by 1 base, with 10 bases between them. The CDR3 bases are TGTGCCAGCAGCTTAGAGGGAGGGAAGAACACTGAAGCTTTCTTT. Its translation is CASSLEGGKNTEAFF.

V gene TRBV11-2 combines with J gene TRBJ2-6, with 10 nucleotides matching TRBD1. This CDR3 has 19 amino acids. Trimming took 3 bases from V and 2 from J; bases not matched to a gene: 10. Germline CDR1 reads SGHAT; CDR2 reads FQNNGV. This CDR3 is CASSFRRTGQGTGANVLTF. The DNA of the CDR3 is TGTGCCAGCAGCTTCCGGCGGACGGGACAGGGGACTGGGGCCAACGTCCTGACTTTC.

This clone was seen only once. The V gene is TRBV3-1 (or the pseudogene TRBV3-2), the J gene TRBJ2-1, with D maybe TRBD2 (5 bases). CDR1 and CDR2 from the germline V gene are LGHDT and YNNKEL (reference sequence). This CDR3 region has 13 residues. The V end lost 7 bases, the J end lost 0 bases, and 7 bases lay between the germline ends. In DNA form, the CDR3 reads TGTGCCAGCAAAGGACTCTCCTACAATGAGCAGTTCTTC. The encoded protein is CASKGLSYNEQFF.

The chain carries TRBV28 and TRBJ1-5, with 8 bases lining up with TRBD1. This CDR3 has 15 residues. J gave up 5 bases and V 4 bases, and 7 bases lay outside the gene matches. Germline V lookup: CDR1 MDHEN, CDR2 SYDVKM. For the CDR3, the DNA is TGTGCCAGCAGTTCGCCCGGACAGGGCCATCAGCCCCAGCATTTT. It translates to CASSSPGQGHQPQHF. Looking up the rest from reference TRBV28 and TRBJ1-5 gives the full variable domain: DVKVTQSSRYLVKRTGEKVFLECVQDMDHENMFWYRQDPGLGLRLIYFSYDVKMKEKGDIPEGYSVSREKKERFSLILESASTNQTSMYLCASSSPGQGHQPQHFGDGTRLSIL.

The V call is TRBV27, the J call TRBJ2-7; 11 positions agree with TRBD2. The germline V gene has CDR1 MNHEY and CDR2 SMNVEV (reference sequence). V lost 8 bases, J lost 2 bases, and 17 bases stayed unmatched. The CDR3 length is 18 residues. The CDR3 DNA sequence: TGTGCCAGCTCAGTAGGGGGGGTGACTAGCGGGAACCCCTACGAGCAGTACTTC. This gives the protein CASSVGGVTSGNPYEQYF.

CDR3 region: CASSEAGGTEAFF. CDR3 coding DNA: TGTGCCAGCAGTGAAGCAGGGGGCACTGAAGCTTTCTTT. The rearrangement joins TRBV6-1 to TRBJ1-1, with D tentatively TRBD1 (6 bases). Germline CDR1 reads MNHNS; CDR2 reads SASEGT. V was pared by 0 bases and J by 4 bases, with 6 bases between. This CDR3 is built from 13 residues.

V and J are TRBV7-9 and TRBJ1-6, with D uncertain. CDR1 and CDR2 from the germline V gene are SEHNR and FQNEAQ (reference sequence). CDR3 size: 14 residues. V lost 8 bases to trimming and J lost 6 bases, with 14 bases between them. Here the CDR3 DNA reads TGTGCCAGCTCACGGCTGCTGCTTAATTCACCCCTCCACTTT. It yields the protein CASSRLLLNSPLHF.

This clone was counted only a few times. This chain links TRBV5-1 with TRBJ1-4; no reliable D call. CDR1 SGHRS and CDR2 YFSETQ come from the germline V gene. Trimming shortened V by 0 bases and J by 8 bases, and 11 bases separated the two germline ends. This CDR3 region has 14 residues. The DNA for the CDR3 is TGCGCCAGCAGCTTGGGTATTGCGGGGGAAAAACTGTTTTTT. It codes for CASSLGIAGEKLFF.

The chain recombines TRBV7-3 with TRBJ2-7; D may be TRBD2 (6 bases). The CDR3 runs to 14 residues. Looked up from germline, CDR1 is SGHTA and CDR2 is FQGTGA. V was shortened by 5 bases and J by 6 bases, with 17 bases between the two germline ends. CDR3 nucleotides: TGTGCCAGCAGCGGGAGACCGGGAGTCGGCGAGCAGTACTTC. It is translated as CASSGRPGVGEQYF.

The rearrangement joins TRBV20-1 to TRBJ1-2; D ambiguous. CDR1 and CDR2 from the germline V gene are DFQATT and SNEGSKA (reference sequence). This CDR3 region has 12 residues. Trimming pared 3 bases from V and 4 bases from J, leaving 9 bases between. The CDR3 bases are TGCAGTGCTAGTTCCCCCCCCTATGGCTACACCTTC. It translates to CSASSPPYGYTF.

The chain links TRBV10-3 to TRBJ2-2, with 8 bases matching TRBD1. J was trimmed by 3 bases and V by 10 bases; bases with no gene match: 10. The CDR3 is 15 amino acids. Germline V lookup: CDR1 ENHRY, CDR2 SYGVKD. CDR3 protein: CATVRTGYDTGELFF. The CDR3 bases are TGTGCCACCGTTCGGACAGGGTACGACACCGGGGAGCTGTTTTTT.

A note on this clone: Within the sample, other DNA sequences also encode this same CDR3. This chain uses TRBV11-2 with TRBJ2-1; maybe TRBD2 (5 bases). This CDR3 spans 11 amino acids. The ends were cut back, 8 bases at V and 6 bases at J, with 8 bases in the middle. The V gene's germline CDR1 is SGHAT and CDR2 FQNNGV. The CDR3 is CASSRGNEQFF. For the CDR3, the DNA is TGTGCCAGCTCTCGGGGCAATGAGCAGTTCTTC.

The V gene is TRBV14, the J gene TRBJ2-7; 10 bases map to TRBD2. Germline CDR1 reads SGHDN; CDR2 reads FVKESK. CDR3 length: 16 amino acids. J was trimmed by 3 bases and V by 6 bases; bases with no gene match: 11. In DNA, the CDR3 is TGTGCCAGCAGTCGATCTCTTCTAGCGGGAGTCTACGAGCAGTACTTC. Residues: CASSRSLLAGVYEQYF.